What follows are 25 T cell receptor beta chains derived from one specimen sequenced in a study of blood T cell repertoires in COVID-19. This table comes from immunoSEQ multiplex PCR, and its TCRdb copy is limited to in-frame clones, with some not included. The sample has over 130,000 clones, about 80% seen once. Sequencing input: peripheral blood. The receptors were sampled from a man between 65 and 85 years old with acute or convalescent COVID-19.

The genes are TRBV10-3 and TRBJ2-1; 10 bases fit TRBD2. V dropped 6 bases and J dropped 5; count of bases not matched to a gene: 10. CDR1 and CDR2 from the germline V gene are ENHRY and SYGVKD. The CDR3 spans 16 residues. The CDR3 sequence: CAISAVSGRPDNEQFF. CDR3 in DNA: TGTGCCATCAGCGCCGTTAGCGGGAGGCCGGACAATGAGCAGTTCTTC.

This sequence joins TRBV6-5 and TRBJ2-1, with TRBD2 matching over 8 bases. V lost 4 bases, J lost 1 base, and 6 bases stayed unmatched. This CDR3 region has 16 residues. Germline V lookup: CDR1 MNHEY, CDR2 SVGAGI. The CDR3 spells CASSSSGTRSYNEQFF. The DNA for the CDR3 is TGTGCCAGCAGTTCCTCCGGGACTAGGTCCTACAATGAGCAGTTCTTC.

The CDR3 DNA is TGTGCCAGTCGGTATGGCTACACCTTC. Translating gives CASRYGYTF. The chain carries TRBV19 and TRBJ1-2; D unclear. This CDR3 has 9 residues. V was trimmed by 8 bases and J by 5 bases, leaving 3 bases between them. CDR1 and CDR2 (germline): LNHDA, SQIVND (reference sequence). The entire variable domain, with the rest obtained from reference TRBV19 and TRBJ1-2, is as follows: DGGITQSPKYLFRKEGQNVTLSCEQNLNHDAMYWYRQDPGQGLRLIYYSQIVNDFQKGDIAEGYSVSREKKESFPLTVTSAQKNPTAFYLCASRYGYTFGSGTRLTVV.

The chain recombines TRBV18 with TRBJ2-7, with TRBD2 matching 11 bases. The ends lost 5 bases at V and 1 base at J; junction bases unmatched: 4. The CDR3 extends over 15 amino acids. Germline V gives CDR1 KGHSH, CDR2 LQKENI. The CDR3 sequence is CASSGTSGSSYEQYF. CDR3 DNA: TGTGCCAGCTCAGGAACTAGCGGGAGTTCCTACGAGCAGTACTTC.

This clone appeared a few times. The genes are TRBV7-8 and TRBJ2-1, with D maybe TRBD2 (5 bases). The germline CDR1 and CDR2 sequences are SGHVS and FQNEAQ. The CDR3 length is 15 residues. Between the trimmed V and J ends, which lost 0 bases and 10 bases, there was a span of 16 bases. CDR3 sequence reads: CASSLATRDYGEQFF. The CDR3, as DNA: TGTGCCAGCAGCTTAGCCACTAGGGATTACGGGGAGCAGTTCTTC.

The chain couples TRBV29-1 to TRBJ2-1, with 7 positions matching TRBD1. Germline V lookup: CDR1 SQVTM, CDR2 ANQGSEA. Trimming removed 2 bases from V and 0 bases from J; junction bases left unmatched: 7. The CDR3 loop spans 16 amino acids. The CDR3 protein is CSVERPRQGSYNEQFF. DNA for the CDR3: TGCAGCGTTGAACGGCCGAGACAGGGCTCCTACAATGAGCAGTTCTTC.

This chain joins TRBV28 and TRBJ2-7, with 10 positions matching TRBD1. The CDR3 sequence is 14 residues long. Germline assignment: CDR1 MDHEN and CDR2 SYDVKM. V gave up 5 bases and J gave up 5 bases; unmatched junction bases: 6. CDR3: CASSRDRGVNEQYF. DNA of the CDR3: TGTGCCAGCAGTCGGGACAGGGGAGTAAACGAGCAGTACTTC.

V usage is TRBV11-1 and J usage is TRBJ1-1, with 10 bases identical to TRBD1. V gave up 2 bases and J gave up 4 bases; unmatched junction bases: 7. The CDR3 covers 16 residues. CDR1 and CDR2 from the germline V gene are SGHAT and FQDESV (reference sequence). CDR3 sequence reads: CASSLLTGGAFTEAFF. CDR3 nucleotide sequence: TGTGCCAGCAGCTTACTGACAGGGGGCGCGTTCACTGAAGCTTTCTTT.

The V call is TRBV2, the J call TRBJ2-2; D unclear. This CDR3 spans 14 amino acids. Germline CDR1 SNHLY, CDR2 FYNNEI. V was shortened by 3 bases and J by 6 bases, with 11 bases between the two germline ends. CDR3 bases: TGTGCCAGCAGTGATTTTTCGGTGGCCGGGGAGCTGTTTTTT. Translated: CASSDFSVAGELFF.

The CDR3 nucleotides are TGTGCCAGCAGCCTCGGACAGGGGGACGGCTCACCCCTCCACTTT. Translated: CASSLGQGDGSPLHF. V usage is TRBV28 and J usage is TRBJ1-6; the match to TRBD1 covers 10 bases. This CDR3 region has 15 residues. CDR1 is MDHEN and CDR2 is SYDVKM in the germline V gene. The V segment lost 6 bases and the J segment 10 bases; nucleotides outside the gene matches: 9. The variable domain in full, with the rest retrieved from reference TRBV28 and TRBJ1-6, is DVKVTQSSRYLVKRTGEKVFLECVQDMDHENMFWYRQDPGLGLRLIYFSYDVKMKEKGDIPEGYSVSREKKERFSLILESASTNQTSMYLCASSLGQGDGSPLHFGNGTRLTVT.

This clone was seen only once. The rearrangement uses TRBV9 and TRBJ2-5, with a tentative D call TRBD1 (6 bases). V lost 4 bases and J lost 2, with 15 bases in between. The germline V gene has CDR1 SGDLS and CDR2 YYNGEE. The CDR3 spans 15 residues. CDR3 region: CASSPSGQPQETQYF. The CDR3 DNA is TGTGCCAGCAGCCCTTCGGGACAACCTCAAGAGACCCAGTACTTC.

This clone is a singleton in its sample. The genes are TRBV13 and TRBJ1-5; TRBD1 aligns across 9 bases. The CDR3 spans 17 residues. J lost 0 bases, V lost 0 bases, and 3 bases had no gene match. Germline V lookup: CDR1 PRHDT, CDR2 FYEKMQ (reference sequence). The CDR3 spells CASSLGTGGNSNQPQHF. The CDR3, as DNA: TGTGCCAGCAGCTTAGGGACAGGGGGTAATAGCAATCAGCCCCAGCATTTT.

This clone was observed a single time. The chain joins TRBV7-2 to TRBJ2-5, with 8 bases matching TRBD2. CDR3 length: 15 residues. V was pared by 7 bases and J by 1 base, with 8 bases of the junction left unmatched. Germline V CDR1 and CDR2: SGHTA, FQGNSA. The CDR3 bases are TGTGCCAGCACCCGATCTAGCGGGCCCCAAGAGACCCAGTACTTC. This encodes CASTRSSGPQETQYF.

V is TRBV11-3 and J is TRBJ1-6; D unclear. V lost 3 bases to trimming and J lost 10 bases, with 10 bases between them. CDR3 length: 13 amino acids. CDR1 is SGHNT, CDR2 YENEEA, per germline. The CDR3 nucleotides read TGTGCCAGCAGCTTCGGCGGAAACTCACCCCTCCACTTT. Its protein product is CASSFGGNSPLHF.

V usage is TRBV7-2 and J usage is TRBJ2-1; 9 positions agree with TRBD2. The CDR3 consists of 17 residues. Trimming removed 5 bases from V and 1 base from J; junction bases left unmatched: 9. Germline-derived CDR1 and CDR2 are SGHTA and FQGNSA. The CDR3 sequence: CASSPRQLAGSYNEQFF. The CDR3 coding sequence is TGTGCCAGCAGCCCCCGCCAGCTAGCGGGGTCCTACAATGAGCAGTTCTTC.

The chain couples TRBV5-4 to TRBJ1-5; no clear D gene. CDR3 length: 13 amino acids. CDR1 SGHNT and CDR2 YYREEE come from the germline V gene (reference sequence). V was pared by 1 base and J by 10 bases, with 12 bases between. The CDR3 reads CASSLWAGGPQHF. DNA of the CDR3: TGTGCCAGCAGCTTGTGGGCAGGTGGCCCCCAGCATTTT.

The rearrangement links TRBV10-3 to TRBJ1-5; no definite D call. Per the germline V gene, CDR1 is ENHRY and CDR2 is SYGVKD. The V and J ends lost 4 bases and 4 bases respectively, with 11 bases between them. This CDR3 comprises 14 residues. The CDR3: CAISGGLWNQPQHF. For the CDR3, the DNA is TGTGCCATCAGTGGCGGCCTGTGGAATCAGCCCCAGCATTTT.

This sequence joins TRBV28 and TRBJ1-4; 7 nucleotides line up with TRBD1. Germline V CDR1 and CDR2: MDHEN, SYDVKM. V shed 1 base and J 7 bases; nucleotides not matched to a gene: 6. The length of the CDR3 is 15 residues. Here the CDR3 reads CASSLSTGTVEKLFF. In nucleotides, the CDR3 is TGTGCCAGCAGTTTATCAACCGGGACAGTTGAAAAACTGTTTTTT.

CDR3 DNA: TGCGCCAGCAGCCAGGGGACTAGCGGGGACACAGATACGCAGTATTTT. Its translation: CASSQGTSGDTDTQYF. The chain employs TRBV5-1 and TRBJ2-3, with 13 bases lining up with TRBD2. V lost 4 bases and J lost 2; bases outside the gene matches: 4. Germline V gives CDR1 SGHRS, CDR2 YFSETQ. The CDR3 length is 16 residues.

The CDR3 region has the DNA TGTGCCAGCAGCCCACTGGGGGGGACTTACAATGAGCAGTTCTTC. This sequence encodes CASSPLGGTYNEQFF. V and J are TRBV11-2 and TRBJ2-1; the match to TRBD2 covers 7 bases. The V segment lost 5 bases and the J segment 4 bases; nucleotides outside the gene matches: 8. CDR1 and CDR2 (germline): SGHAT, FQNNGV. The CDR3 spans 15 residues.

The J gene is TRBJ1-1, the V gene TRBV28; a possible D gene is TRBD1 (5 bases). The germline V gene has CDR1 MDHEN and CDR2 SYDVKM. V lost 6 bases and J 0 bases, leaving 14 bases between the germline ends. The CDR3 contains 15 residues. CDR3 in amino acids: CASSGGGPMNTEAFF. The CDR3 bases are TGTGCCAGCAGCGGGGGAGGGCCGATGAACACTGAAGCTTTCTTT.

V and J are TRBV27 and TRBJ2-3; 7 bases are shared with TRBD2. The CDR3 contains 17 residues. The J segment lost 4 bases and the V segment lost 2 bases, leaving 12 bases of the junction unmatched. From germline, CDR1 is MNHEY and CDR2 SMNVEV (reference sequence). The CDR3 DNA is TGTGCCAGCAGTTTACTCGGGTTGCGGGAGAGGGCAGATACGCAGTATTTT. Amino acids: CASSLLGLRERADTQYF.

The chain couples TRBV25-1 to TRBJ1-3, with 8 bases lining up with TRBD1. V shed 8 bases and J 5 bases; nucleotides not matched to a gene: 5. This CDR3 comprises 13 residues. Germline V gives CDR1 MGHDK, CDR2 SYGVNS. The CDR3 spells CASEDRERNTIYF. The CDR3 DNA is TGTGCCAGCGAGGACAGGGAAAGAAACACCATATATTTT.

In this sample, this clone turned up a few times. The chain is built from TRBV6-4 and TRBJ2-5; the D is unclear. Trimming removed 8 bases from V and 0 bases from J, with 4 bases in between. CDR1 and CDR2 (germline): MRHNA, SNTAGT. This CDR3 comprises 11 residues. In nucleotides, the CDR3 is TGTGCCAGCGGAGACCAAGAGACCCAGTACTTC. Translating gives CASGDQETQYF.

The gene calls are TRBV19 and TRBJ2-7, with TRBD1 matching 7 bases. From germline, CDR1 is LNHDA and CDR2 SQIVND (reference sequence). Trimming cost V 6 bases and J 3 bases; bases outside gene matches: 5. The CDR3 covers 13 residues. As DNA, the CDR3 is TGTGCCAGTAGCGGACAGGTTCGCTACGAGCAGTACTTC. Translating it yields CASSGQVRYEQYF. Full variable domain (missing parts from reference TRBV19 and TRBJ2-7): DGGITQSPKYLFRKEGQNVTLSCEQNLNHDAMYWYRQDPGQGLRLIYYSQIVNDFQKGDIAEGYSVSREKKESFPLTVTSAQKNPTAFYLCASSGQVRYEQYFGPGTRLTVT.